The 18 T cell receptor beta chains below were found in one sample sequenced in a study of blood T cells in healthy people across ages (dated by TCRdb to the mid-2010s). The library was generated by 5' RACE. For sequencing, an Illumina HiSeq 2500 was employed. A second PCR of about 7 to 12 cycles was performed with a sample-barcoded 5' primer and a J-beta primer mix. TCRdb applied fastp at Q25 and MiXCR to the public reads, then kept only in-frame beta chains. All rows with the same CDR3 protein become a single entry with the most common DNA and genes. Recorded for this sample are around 820,000 distinct CDR3 sequences; around 25% of them occurred a single time. Jointly, the top ten make up approximately 3.7% of the sample. These data were also reused for a study on T cells of mothers and their children.

Material: blood. Every receptor here comes from a boy between 10 and 17 years old in good health.

This clonotype has a count of ten or more. This sequence joins TRBV29-1 and TRBJ1-4; maybe TRBD1 (6 bases). Per germline, CDR1 SQVTM and CDR2 ANQGSEA. Trimming stripped 5 bases from V and 0 bases from J, with 7 bases between. This CDR3 has 13 amino acids. The CDR3 spells CSVRQATNEKLFF. Here the CDR3 DNA reads TGCAGCGTTCGACAGGCAACTAATGAAAAACTGTTTTTT.

V gene TRBV9 combines with J gene TRBJ2-5, with a tentative D call TRBD2 (6 bases). TRBJ2-7 explains the end of the DNA better; the J call may be wrong. This CDR3 contains 15 residues. CDR1 SGDLS and CDR2 YYNGEE come from the germline V gene. As DNA, the CDR3 is TGTGCCAGCAGCGTAGCTACGGCGGGGACCTACGAGCAGTACTTC. Encoded protein: CASSVATAGTYEQYF.

In this sample, this clonotype turned up a few times. This rearrangement joins TRBV28 to TRBJ2-4; D gene uncertain. The V end lost 3 bases, the J end lost 2 bases, and 14 bases lay between the germline ends. The CDR3 consists of 16 residues. The germline V gene has CDR1 MDHEN and CDR2 SYDVKM. The CDR3 here is CASSFRMRGPKNIQYF. The CDR3 nucleotides are TGTGCCAGCAGTTTCCGAATGAGAGGCCCCAAAAACATTCAGTACTTC.

Here the CDR3 reads CASSQKPTGANVLTF. CDR3 nucleotides: TGTGCCAGCAGCCAAAAACCGACTGGGGCCAACGTCCTGACTTTC. The gene calls are TRBV3-1 and TRBJ2-6; D gene unclear. V was cut by 2 bases and J by 2 bases, with 7 bases left in between. Germline CDR1 and CDR2: LGHDT and YNNKEL (reference sequence). CDR3 length: 15 residues.

This clonotype was recorded a few times. The chain uses TRBV10-3 and TRBJ2-7; D is possibly TRBD1 or TRBD2 (5 bases each). Trimming shortened V by 3 bases and J by 1 base, and 10 bases separated the two germline ends. The CDR3 runs 14 residues. CDR1 and CDR2 from the germline V gene are ENHRY and SYGVKD. The CDR3 protein is CAISDGTLSYEQYF. The CDR3 coding sequence is TGTGCCATCAGTGACGGGACCCTGTCCTACGAGCAGTACTTC.

The rearrangement joins TRBV13 to TRBJ2-3; D could derive from TRBD1 or TRBD2 (5 bases each). The CDR3 spans 17 residues. CDR1 PRHDT and CDR2 FYEKMQ come from the germline V gene (reference sequence). Trimming left V 5 bases short and J 4 bases short, with 22 bases between. DNA of the CDR3: TGTGCCAGCAGCCCGCCGTCGTTTTGGGGGACCGCAGATACGCAGTATTTT. Amino acids: CASSPPSFWGTADTQYF.

The rearrangement links TRBV12-3 or TRBV12-4 to TRBJ1-2, with 9 nucleotides matching TRBD1. The CDR3 loop spans 17 amino acids. Trimming removed 2 bases from V and 4 bases from J; junction bases left unmatched: 11. CDR3 sequence reads: CASSLRRNRGRGYGYTF. The CDR3 nucleotides read TGTGCCAGCAGTTTAAGGCGGAACAGGGGGCGAGGCTATGGCTACACCTTC.

The chain employs TRBV7-2 and TRBJ2-5; 7 bases are a match to TRBD2. V dropped 5 bases and J dropped 4; count of bases not matched to a gene: 10. Germline V gene lookup returns CDR1 SGHTA and CDR2 FQGNSA. The CDR3 has 15 residues. CDR3 region: CASSPRSGIGETQYF. The DNA for the CDR3 is TGTGCCAGCAGCCCGAGGAGCGGGATAGGAGAGACCCAGTACTTC.

In this sample, this clonotype turned up a few times. One end of the junction is discordant with germline, which a read error may explain. The genes are TRBV7-2 and TRBJ2-7, with D perhaps TRBD2 (7 bases). The CDR3 is 15 residues long. Germline assignment: CDR1 SGHTA and CDR2 FQGNSA. The CDR3 coding sequence is TGTGCCAGCAGCCGACCTCACCCCAGGGAGGGGGAGCGGTACTTC. It encodes CASSRPHPREGERYF.

The chain has TRBV28 and TRBJ2-7; a weak D match, TRBD1 (6 bases). CDR1 and CDR2 from the germline V gene are MDHEN and SYDVKM. Trimming shortened V by 4 bases and J by 5 bases, and 18 bases separated the two germline ends. The length of the CDR3 is 15 residues. The CDR3 DNA reads TGTGCCAGCAGTTCACAGGGAGTCATCGGCCACGAGCAGTACTTC. As protein: CASSSQGVIGHEQYF.

The chain couples TRBV29-1 to TRBJ2-2, with D maybe TRBD1 (5 bases). In germline, CDR1 is SQVTM, CDR2 ANQGSEA. The CDR3 sequence is 14 residues long. Trimming left V 4 bases short and J 2 bases short, with 11 bases between. CDR3 sequence (DNA): TGCAGCGTTGTTCAGGGCACTAACACCGGGGAGCTGTTTTTT. Its protein is CSVVQGTNTGELFF.

The V and J genes are TRBV18 and TRBJ2-5; perhaps TRBD1 as D (7 bases). Germline CDR1 is KGHSH and CDR2 is LQKENI. The ends were cut back, 2 bases at V and 3 bases at J, with 13 bases in the middle. The CDR3 is made up of 15 amino acids. The CDR3 coding sequence is TGTGCCAGCTCACCAGACGCGGGACAGAAAGAGACCCAGTACTTC. The encoded protein is CASSPDAGQKETQYF.

J is TRBJ2-3 and V is TRBV9; no definite D call. Trimming left V 1 base short and J 2 bases short, with 11 bases between. This CDR3 comprises 15 residues. Germline CDR1 SGDLS, CDR2 YYNGEE. The CDR3 DNA is TGTGCCAGCAGCGTACAAACTTCTAACACAGATACGCAGTATTTT. Its protein is CASSVQTSNTDTQYF. The full variable domain, its missing parts supplied by reference TRBV9 and TRBJ2-3, is DSGVTQTPKHLITATGQRVTLRCSPRSGDLSVYWYQQSLDQGLQFLIQYYNGEERAKGNILERFSAQQFPDLHSELNLSSLELGDSALYFCASSVQTSNTDTQYFGPGTRLTVL.

In its sample, this clonotype was seen a few times. The chain combines TRBV3-1 with TRBJ2-5; TRBD2 agrees at 11 bases. The DNA end favors TRBJ2-7, so the J call may be wrong. Germline V lookup: CDR1 LGHDT, CDR2 YNNKEL (reference sequence). The CDR3 is made up of 15 amino acids. The CDR3 DNA reads TGTGCCAGCAGTCCCGTTAGCGGGGGGGCGATCGAGCAGTACTTC. Amino acids: CASSPVSGGAIEQYF.

This clonotype appeared a few times. The chain combines TRBV3-1 with TRBJ2-5; possibly TRBD1 or TRBD2 for D (5 bases each). Gene TRBJ2-1 matches the end of the DNA better, so the J call may be wrong. This CDR3 contains 15 residues. The germline V gene encodes CDR1 LGHDT and CDR2 YNNKEL (reference sequence). In nucleotides, the CDR3 is TGTGCCAGCAGCCCACCCGGGACCGCCGTGAATGAGCAGTTCTTC. Amino acids: CASSPPGTAVNEQFF.

The CDR3 protein is CSVVVFVISTDTQYF. In DNA form, the CDR3 reads TGCAGCGTTGTTGTTTTCGTGATTAGCACAGATACGCAGTATTTT. V gene TRBV29-1 combines with J gene TRBJ2-3, with D hard to call. CDR3 size: 15 residues. V lost 4 bases and J lost 0, with 14 bases in between. Germline assignment: CDR1 SQVTM and CDR2 ANQGSEA.

This clonotype was counted a few times. The V and J genes are TRBV11-2 and TRBJ1-1; 9 positions agree with TRBD1. The CDR3 contains 17 residues. V shed 5 bases and J 4 bases; nucleotides not matched to a gene: 14. Germline CDR1 is SGHAT and CDR2 is FQNNGV. CDR3 sequence: CASSLIGGQGVVTEAFF. CDR3 DNA sequence: TGTGCCAGCAGCCTCATTGGGGGACAGGGAGTTGTCACTGAAGCTTTCTTT. The whole variable domain, remainder taken from reference TRBV11-2 and TRBJ1-1, is EAGVAQSPRYKIIEKRQSVAFWCNPISGHATLYWYQQILGQGPKLLIQFQNNGVVDDSQLPKDRFSAERLKGVDSTLKIQPAKLEDSAVYLCASSLIGGQGVVTEAFFGQGTRLTVV.

This clonotype has more than one count but fewer than ten. This chain uses TRBV4-3 with TRBJ2-4; 8 bases are a match to TRBD2. Trimming cost V 0 bases and J 7 bases; bases outside gene matches: 11. The germline CDR1 and CDR2 sequences are LGHNA and YSLEER. This CDR3 has 17 residues. The CDR3 nucleotides are TGCGCCAGCAGCCAAGAACTAGCGGAAACGCCACGGAACATTCAGTACTTC. It codes for CASSQELAETPRNIQYF.